This T cell receptor (beta chain) came from a study of tumor-infiltrating lymphocytes in primary liver carcinoma. The overall study: Participating patients were men and women between 30 and 69 years old. Findings and limits, study-wide: A fraction of only about 7.5-25% of top clones appeared in all five tumor regions. With p = 0.039, the top-250-clone fraction in tumors significantly exceeded that in blood.

With around 500 ng total RNA as template and a constant-region primer, TCR beta cDNA was made. Three rounds of nested multiplex PCR with slightly modified ARM-PCR produced TCR beta libraries. Use of TRBV1-TRBV30 forward primers with a C-beta reverse primer characterized the first two PCR rounds, which lasted about 10 cycles each. MiXCR, applied by TCRdb to the multiplex PCR reads, yields one record per CDR3 protein. Of approximately 99,000 distinct CDR3 sequences in the sample, roughly 69% were seen once. Germline V lookup: CDR1 SGHKS, CDR2 YYEKEE (reference sequence). This CDR3 has 15 residues. V was pared by 3 bases and J by 1 base, with 13 bases between. Investigators took RNA and DNA out together from 20-30 mg of unsorted bulk tissue. The proportion of viable tumor cells exceeded 80% in every tumor sample. Remarks on this clonotype: What it recognizes is unknown.

The sequencing sample was made of liver tumor tissue from sampling region 5. Indicated subset: tumor region T5, tumor centre. This chain joins TRBV5-5 and TRBJ2-5; no clear D. This receptor was taken from a woman in her sixties with primary liver carcinoma and hepatitis B virus infection. The CDR3 spells CASSSGVMSQETQYF. CDR3 nucleotide sequence: TGTGCCAGCAGCTCTGGAGTCATGAGCCAAGAGACCCAGTACTTC.